The present T cell receptor (beta chain) was sequenced within a study of blood T cells in healthy people across ages. Extractions gave at least 5.5 micrograms of total RNA per sample. In regard to this clonotype: Germline and junction disagree at one end, which may indicate a read error.

CDR1 and CDR2 from the germline V gene are DFQATT and SNEGSKA (reference sequence). The CDR3 has 12 residues. It was with a sample-barcoded 5' primer and a J-beta primer mix that a second PCR of about 6 to 12 cycles was run. TCRdb re-derived calls from the 5' RACE reads in MiXCR, one entry per CDR3 protein. This sample has approximately 820,000 distinct CDR3 sequences, with more than 40% found just once. This clonotype originated in a man in his fifties or sixties in good health. The V gene is TRBV20-1, the J gene TRBJ2-3; either TRBD1 or TRBD2 may supply D (5 bases each). The sample consisted of blood. DNA for the CDR3: TGCAGTGGGGACGTCGGCACGGATACGCAGTATTTT. Its translation is CSGDVGTDTQYF.